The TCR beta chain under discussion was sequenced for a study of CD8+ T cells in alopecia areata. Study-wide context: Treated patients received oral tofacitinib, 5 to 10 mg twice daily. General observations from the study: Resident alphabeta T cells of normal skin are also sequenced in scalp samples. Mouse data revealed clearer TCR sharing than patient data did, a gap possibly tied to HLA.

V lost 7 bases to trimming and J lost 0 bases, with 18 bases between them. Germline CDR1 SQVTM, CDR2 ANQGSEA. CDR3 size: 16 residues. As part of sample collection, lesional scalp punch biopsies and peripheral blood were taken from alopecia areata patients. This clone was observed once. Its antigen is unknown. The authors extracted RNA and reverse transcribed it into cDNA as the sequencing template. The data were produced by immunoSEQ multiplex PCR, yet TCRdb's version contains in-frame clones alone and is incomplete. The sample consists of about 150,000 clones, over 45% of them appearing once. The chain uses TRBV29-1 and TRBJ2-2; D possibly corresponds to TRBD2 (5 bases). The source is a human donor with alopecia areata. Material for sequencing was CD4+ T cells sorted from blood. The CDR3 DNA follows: TGCAGCGCTTCCCGTCCCGGGGTCGCGAACACCGGGGAGCTGTTTTTT. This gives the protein CSASRPGVANTGELFF.